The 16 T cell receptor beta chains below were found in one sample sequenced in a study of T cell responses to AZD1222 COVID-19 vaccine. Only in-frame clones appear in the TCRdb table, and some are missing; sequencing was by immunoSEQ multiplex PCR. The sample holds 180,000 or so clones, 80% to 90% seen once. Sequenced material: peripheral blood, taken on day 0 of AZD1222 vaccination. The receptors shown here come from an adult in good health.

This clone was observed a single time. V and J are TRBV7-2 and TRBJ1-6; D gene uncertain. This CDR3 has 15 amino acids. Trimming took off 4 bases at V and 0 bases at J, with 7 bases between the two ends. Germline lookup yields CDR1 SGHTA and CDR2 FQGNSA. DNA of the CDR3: TGTGCCAGCAGCTCACAGAGCTCCTATAATTCACCCCTCCACTTT. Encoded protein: CASSSQSSYNSPLHF.

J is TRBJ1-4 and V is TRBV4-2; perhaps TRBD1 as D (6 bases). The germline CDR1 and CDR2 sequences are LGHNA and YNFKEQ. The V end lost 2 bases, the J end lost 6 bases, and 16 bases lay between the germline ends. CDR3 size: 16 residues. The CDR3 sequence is CASSQLGGRSDEKLFF. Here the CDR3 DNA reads TGTGCCAGCAGCCAACTTGGGGGGCGAAGTGATGAAAAACTGTTTTTT.

CDR3: CASRSQQGGSPLHF. CDR3 coding DNA: TGTGCCAGCAGGTCCCAGCAAGGGGGTTCACCCCTCCACTTT. V and J are TRBV7-2 and TRBJ1-6; D possibly corresponds to TRBD1 (6 bases). The CDR3 extends over 14 amino acids. The V end lost 6 bases, the J end lost 9 bases, and 15 bases lay between the germline ends. CDR1 is SGHTA, CDR2 FQGNSA, per germline. The full variable domain, with the rest looked up from reference TRBV7-2 and TRBJ1-6, is GAGVSQSPSNKVTEKGKDVELRCDPISGHTALYWYRQSLGQGLEFLIYFQGNSAPDKSGLPSDRFSAERTGGSVSTLTIQRTQQEDSAVYLCASRSQQGGSPLHFGNGTRLTVT.

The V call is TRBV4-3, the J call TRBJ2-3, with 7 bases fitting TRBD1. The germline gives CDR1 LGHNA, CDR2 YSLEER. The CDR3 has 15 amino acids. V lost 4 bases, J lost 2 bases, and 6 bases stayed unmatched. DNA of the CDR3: TGCGCCAGCAGCCGAGACAGGGTGGACACAGATACGCAGTATTTT. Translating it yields CASSRDRVDTDTQYF.

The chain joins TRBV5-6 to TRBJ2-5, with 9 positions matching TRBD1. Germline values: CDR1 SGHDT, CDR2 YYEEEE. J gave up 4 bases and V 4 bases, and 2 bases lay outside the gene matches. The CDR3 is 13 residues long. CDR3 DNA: TGTGCCAGCAGCCGGACAGGGGTAGAGACCCAGTACTTC. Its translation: CASSRTGVETQYF. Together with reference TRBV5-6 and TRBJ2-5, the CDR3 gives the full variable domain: DAGVTQSPTHLIKTRGQQVTLRCSPKSGHDTVSWYQQALGQGPQFIFQYYEEEERQRGNFPDRFSGHQFPNYSSELNVNALLLGDSALYLCASSRTGVETQYFGPGTRLLVL.

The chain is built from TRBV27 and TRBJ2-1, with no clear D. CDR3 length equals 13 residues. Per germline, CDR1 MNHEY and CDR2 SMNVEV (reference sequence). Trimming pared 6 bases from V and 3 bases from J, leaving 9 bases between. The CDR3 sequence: CASRGSGYNEQFF. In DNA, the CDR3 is TGTGCCAGCAGGGGTTCCGGCTACAATGAGCAGTTCTTC.

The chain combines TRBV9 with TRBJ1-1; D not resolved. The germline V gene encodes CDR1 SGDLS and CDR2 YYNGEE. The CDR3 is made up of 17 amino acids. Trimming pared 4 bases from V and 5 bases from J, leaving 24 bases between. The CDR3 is CASSSRPERAMETEAFF. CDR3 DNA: TGTGCCAGCAGCTCACGCCCTGAGAGGGCTATGGAGACTGAAGCTTTCTTT.

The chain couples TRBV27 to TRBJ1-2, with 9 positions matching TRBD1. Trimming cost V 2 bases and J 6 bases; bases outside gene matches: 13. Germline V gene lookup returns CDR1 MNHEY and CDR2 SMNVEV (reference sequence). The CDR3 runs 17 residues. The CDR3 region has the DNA TGTGCCAGCAGTTTAAAGGGCGCGGGACAGGGAGGTGATGGCTACACCTTC. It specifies CASSLKGAGQGGDGYTF.

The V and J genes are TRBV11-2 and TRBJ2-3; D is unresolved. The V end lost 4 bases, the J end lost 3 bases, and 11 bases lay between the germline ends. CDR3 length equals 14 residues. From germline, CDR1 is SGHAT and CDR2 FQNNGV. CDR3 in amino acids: CASSSFGWTDTQYF. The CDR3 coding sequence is TGTGCCAGCAGCTCCTTCGGTTGGACAGATACGCAGTATTTT. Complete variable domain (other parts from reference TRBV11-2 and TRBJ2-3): EAGVAQSPRYKIIEKRQSVAFWCNPISGHATLYWYQQILGQGPKLLIQFQNNGVVDDSQLPKDRFSAERLKGVDSTLKIQPAKLEDSAVYLCASSSFGWTDTQYFGPGTRLTVL.

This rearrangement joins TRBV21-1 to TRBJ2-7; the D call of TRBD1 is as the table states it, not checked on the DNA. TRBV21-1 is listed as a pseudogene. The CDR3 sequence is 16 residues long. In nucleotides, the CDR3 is TGTGCCAGCAGCAAAGTTCCGTACAGGGGGGCCTACGAGCAGTACTTC. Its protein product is CASSKVPYRGAYEQYF.

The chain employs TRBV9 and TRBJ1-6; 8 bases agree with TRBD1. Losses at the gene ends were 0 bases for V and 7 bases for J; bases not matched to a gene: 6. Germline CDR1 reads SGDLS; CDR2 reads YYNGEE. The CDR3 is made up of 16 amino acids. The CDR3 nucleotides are TGTGCCAGCAGCGTAGGAAAGACAGGGGTGAATTCACCCCTCCACTTT. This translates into CASSVGKTGVNSPLHF.

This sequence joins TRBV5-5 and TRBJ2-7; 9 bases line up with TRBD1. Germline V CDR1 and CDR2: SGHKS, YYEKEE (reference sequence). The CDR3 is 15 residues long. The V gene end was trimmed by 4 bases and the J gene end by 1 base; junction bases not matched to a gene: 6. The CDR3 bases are TGTGCCAGCAGCACCGGGACAGGGATTTCCTACGAGCAGTACTTC. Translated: CASSTGTGISYEQYF. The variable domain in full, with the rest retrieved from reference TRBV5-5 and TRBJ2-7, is DAGVTQSPTHLIKTRGQQVTLRCSPISGHKSVSWYQQVLGQGPQFIFQYYEKEERGRGNFPDRFSARQFPNYSSELNVNALLLGDSALYLCASSTGTGISYEQYFGPGTRLTVT.

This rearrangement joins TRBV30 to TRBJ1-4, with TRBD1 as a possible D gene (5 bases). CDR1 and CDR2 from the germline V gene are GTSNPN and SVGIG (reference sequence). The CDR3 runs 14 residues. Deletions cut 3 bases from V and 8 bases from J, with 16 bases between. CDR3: CAWSGGGNGEKLFF. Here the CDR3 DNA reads TGTGCCTGGAGCGGCGGGGGGAATGGAGAAAAACTGTTTTTT.

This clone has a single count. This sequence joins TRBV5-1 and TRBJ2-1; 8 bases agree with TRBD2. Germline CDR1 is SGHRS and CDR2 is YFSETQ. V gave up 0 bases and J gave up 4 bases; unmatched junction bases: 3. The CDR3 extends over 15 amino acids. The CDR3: CASSLAGLGYNEQFF. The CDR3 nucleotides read TGCGCCAGCAGCTTGGCGGGACTAGGATACAATGAGCAGTTCTTC.

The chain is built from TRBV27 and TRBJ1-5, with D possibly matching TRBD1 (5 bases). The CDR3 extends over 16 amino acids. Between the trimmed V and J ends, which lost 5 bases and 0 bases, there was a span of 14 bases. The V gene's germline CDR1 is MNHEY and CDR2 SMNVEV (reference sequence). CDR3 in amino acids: CASSPGQTYSNQPQHF. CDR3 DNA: TGTGCCAGCAGTCCAGGACAAACTTATAGCAATCAGCCCCAGCATTTT.

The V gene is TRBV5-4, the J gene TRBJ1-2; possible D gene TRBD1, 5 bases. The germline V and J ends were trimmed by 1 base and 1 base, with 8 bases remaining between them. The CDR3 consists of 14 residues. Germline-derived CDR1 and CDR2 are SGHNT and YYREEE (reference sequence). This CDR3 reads CASSLSTVNYGYTF. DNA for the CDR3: TGTGCCAGCAGCTTGTCGACAGTTAACTATGGCTACACCTTC.